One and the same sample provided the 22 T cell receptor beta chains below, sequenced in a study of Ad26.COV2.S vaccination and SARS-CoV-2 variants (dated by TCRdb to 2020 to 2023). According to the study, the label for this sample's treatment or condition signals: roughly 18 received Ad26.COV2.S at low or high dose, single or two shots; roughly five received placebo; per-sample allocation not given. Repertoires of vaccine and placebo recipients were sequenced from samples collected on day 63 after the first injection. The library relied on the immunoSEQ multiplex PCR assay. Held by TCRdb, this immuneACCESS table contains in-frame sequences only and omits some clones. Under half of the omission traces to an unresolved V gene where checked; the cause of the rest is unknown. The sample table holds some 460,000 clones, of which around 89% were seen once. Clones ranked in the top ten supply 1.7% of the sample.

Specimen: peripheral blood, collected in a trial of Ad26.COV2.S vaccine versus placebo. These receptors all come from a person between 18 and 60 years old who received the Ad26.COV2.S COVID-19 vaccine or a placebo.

The CDR3 sequence is CASSFGGKNQPQHF. The CDR3 bases are TGTGCCAGCAGCTTCGGGGGGAAAAATCAGCCCCAGCATTTT. The chain links TRBV5-5 to TRBJ1-5; a possible D gene is TRBD1 (5 bases). Germline assignment: CDR1 SGHKS and CDR2 YYEKEE (reference sequence). The V end was cut by 2 bases, the J end by 4 bases, with 10 bases between. This CDR3 region has 14 residues.

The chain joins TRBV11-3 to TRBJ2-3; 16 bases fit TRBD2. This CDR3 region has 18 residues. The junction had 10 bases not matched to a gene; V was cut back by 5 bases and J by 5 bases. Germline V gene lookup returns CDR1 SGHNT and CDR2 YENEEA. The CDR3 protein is CASSPGLAGGPGGDTQYF. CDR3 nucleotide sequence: TGTGCCAGCAGCCCGGGACTAGCGGGAGGGCCTGGGGGAGATACGCAGTATTTT.

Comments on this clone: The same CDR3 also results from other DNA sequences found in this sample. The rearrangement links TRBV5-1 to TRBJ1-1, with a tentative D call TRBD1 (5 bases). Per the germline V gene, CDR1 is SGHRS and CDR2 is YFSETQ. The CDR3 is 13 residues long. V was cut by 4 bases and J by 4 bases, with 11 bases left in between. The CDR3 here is CASSPSGGTEAFF. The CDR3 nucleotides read TGCGCCAGCAGCCCTTCCGGGGGCACTGAAGCTTTCTTT.

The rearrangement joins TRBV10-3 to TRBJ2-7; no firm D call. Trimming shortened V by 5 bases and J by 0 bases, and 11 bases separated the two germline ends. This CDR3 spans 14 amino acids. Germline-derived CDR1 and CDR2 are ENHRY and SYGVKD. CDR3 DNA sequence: TGTGCCATCAGTATTGAAACGTACTCCTACGAGCAGTACTTC. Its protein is CAISIETYSYEQYF.

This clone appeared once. The CDR3 protein is CASSSPDYNEQFF. CDR3 bases: TGTGCCAGCAGCTCGCCCGATTACAATGAGCAGTTCTTC. The chain uses TRBV11-3 and TRBJ2-1; D not certain. Trimming stripped 4 bases from V and 4 bases from J, with 8 bases between. The CDR3 sequence is 13 residues long. The germline V gene encodes CDR1 SGHNT and CDR2 YENEEA.

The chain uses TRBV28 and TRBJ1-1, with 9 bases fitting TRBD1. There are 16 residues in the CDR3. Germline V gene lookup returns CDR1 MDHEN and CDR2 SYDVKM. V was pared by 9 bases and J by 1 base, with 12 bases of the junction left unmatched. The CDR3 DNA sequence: TGTGCCAGTACGAGAGCGGGACAGGGCACGAACACTGAAGCTTTCTTT. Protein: CASTRAGQGTNTEAFF. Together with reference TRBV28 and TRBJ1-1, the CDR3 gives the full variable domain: DVKVTQSSRYLVKRTGEKVFLECVQDMDHENMFWYRQDPGLGLRLIYFSYDVKMKEKGDIPEGYSVSREKKERFSLILESASTNQTSMYLCASTRAGQGTNTEAFFGQGTRLTVV.

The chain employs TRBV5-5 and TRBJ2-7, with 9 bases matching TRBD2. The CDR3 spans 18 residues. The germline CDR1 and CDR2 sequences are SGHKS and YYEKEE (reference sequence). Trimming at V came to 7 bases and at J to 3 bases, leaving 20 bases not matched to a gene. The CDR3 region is CASGNTGTSSRGYYEQYF. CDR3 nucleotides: TGTGCCAGCGGAAACACCGGGACTAGCTCTCGGGGGTACTACGAGCAGTACTTC.

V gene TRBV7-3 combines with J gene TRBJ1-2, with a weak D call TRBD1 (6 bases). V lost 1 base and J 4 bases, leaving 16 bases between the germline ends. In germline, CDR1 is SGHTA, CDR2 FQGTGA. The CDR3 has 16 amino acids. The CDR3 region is CASSLIGGSCFYGYTF. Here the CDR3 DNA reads TGTGCCAGCAGCTTAATCGGGGGCAGCTGTTTCTATGGCTACACCTTC.

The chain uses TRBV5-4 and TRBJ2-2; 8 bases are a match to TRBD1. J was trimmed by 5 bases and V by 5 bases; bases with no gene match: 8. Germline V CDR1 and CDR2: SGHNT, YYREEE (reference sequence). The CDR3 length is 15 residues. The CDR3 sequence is CASSSDRVITGELFF. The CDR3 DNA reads TGTGCCAGCAGTTCGGACAGGGTGATTACCGGGGAGCTGTTTTTT.

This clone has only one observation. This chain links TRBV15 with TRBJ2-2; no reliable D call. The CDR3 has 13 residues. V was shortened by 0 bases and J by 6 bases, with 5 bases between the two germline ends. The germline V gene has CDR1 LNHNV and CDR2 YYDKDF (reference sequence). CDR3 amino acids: CATSRDNAGELFF. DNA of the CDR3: TGTGCCACCAGCAGAGATAACGCCGGGGAGCTGTTTTTT.

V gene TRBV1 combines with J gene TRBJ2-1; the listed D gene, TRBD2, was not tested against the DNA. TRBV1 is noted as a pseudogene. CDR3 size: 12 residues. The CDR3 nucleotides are TGCACCAGCAAAAGGCCTTCGGGTGAGCAGTTCTTC. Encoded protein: CTSKRPSGEQFF.

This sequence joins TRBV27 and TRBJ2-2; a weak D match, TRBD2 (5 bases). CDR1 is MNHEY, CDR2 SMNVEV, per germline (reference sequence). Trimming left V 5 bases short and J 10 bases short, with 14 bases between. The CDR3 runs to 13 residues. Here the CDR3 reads CASSPPGIEELFF. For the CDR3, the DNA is TGTGCCAGCAGTCCCCCGGGGATCGAGGAGCTGTTTTTT.

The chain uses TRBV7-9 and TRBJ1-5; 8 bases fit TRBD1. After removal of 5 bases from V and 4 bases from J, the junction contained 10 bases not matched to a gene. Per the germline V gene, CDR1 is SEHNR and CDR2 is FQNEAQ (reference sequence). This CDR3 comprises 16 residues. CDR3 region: CASSPLTGDANQPQHF. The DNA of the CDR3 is TGTGCCAGCAGCCCCCTGACAGGGGACGCGAATCAGCCCCAGCATTTT.

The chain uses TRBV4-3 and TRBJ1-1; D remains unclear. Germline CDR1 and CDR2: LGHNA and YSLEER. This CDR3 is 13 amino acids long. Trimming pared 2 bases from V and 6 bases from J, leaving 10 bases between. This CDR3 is CASSQRGGPEAFF. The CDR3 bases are TGCGCCAGCAGCCAAAGAGGAGGGCCTGAAGCTTTCTTT.

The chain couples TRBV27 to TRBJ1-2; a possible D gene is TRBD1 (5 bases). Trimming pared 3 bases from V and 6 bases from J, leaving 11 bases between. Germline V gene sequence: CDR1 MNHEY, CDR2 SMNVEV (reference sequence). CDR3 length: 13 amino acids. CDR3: CASSFSGWNGYTF. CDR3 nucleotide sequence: TGTGCCAGCAGTTTCTCAGGGTGGAATGGCTACACCTTC.

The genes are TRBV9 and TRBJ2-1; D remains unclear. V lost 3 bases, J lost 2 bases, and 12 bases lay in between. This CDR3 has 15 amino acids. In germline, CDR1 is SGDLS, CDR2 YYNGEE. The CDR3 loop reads CASSAQPPPYNEQFF. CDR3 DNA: TGTGCCAGCAGCGCACAACCTCCCCCCTACAATGAGCAGTTCTTC.

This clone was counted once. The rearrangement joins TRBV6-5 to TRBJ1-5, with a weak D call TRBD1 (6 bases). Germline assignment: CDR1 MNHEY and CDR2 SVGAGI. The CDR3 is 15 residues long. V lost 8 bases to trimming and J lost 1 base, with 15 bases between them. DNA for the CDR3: TGTGCCAGCGGACCGGGACAAATAAGCAATCAGCCCCAGCATTTT. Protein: CASGPGQISNQPQHF.

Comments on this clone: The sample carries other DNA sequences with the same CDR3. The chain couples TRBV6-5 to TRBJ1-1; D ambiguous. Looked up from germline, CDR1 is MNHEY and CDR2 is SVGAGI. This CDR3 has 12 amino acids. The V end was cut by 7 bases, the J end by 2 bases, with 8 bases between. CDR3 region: CASTGTNTEAFF. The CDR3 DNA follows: TGTGCCAGCACAGGAACAAACACTGAAGCTTTCTTT.

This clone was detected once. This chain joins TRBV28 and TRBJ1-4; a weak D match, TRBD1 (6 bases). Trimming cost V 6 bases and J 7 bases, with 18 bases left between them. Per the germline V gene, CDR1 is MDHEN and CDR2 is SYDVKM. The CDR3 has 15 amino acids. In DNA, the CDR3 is TGTGCCAGCAGCTCTGCCGGGACACTGGGTGAAAAACTGTTTTTT. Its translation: CASSSAGTLGEKLFF.

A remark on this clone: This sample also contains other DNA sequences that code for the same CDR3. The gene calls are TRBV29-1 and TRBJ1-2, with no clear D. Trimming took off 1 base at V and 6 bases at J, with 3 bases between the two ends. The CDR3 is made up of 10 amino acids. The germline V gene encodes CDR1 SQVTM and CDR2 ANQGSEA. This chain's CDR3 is CSVEVDGYTF. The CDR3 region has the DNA TGCAGCGTTGAAGTAGATGGCTACACCTTC.

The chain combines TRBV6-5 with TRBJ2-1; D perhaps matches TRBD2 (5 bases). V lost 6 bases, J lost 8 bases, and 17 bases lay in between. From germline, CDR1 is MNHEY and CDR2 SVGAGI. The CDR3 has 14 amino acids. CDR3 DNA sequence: TGTGCCAGCAGCCTCGAGGTCGGAGGCCATGAGCAGTTCTTC. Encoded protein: CASSLEVGGHEQFF.

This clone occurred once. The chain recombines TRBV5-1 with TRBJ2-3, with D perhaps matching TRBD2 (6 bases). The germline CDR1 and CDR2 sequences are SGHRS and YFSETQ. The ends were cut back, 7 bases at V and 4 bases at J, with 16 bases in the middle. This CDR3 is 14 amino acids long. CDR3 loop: CASLAYDLADTQYF. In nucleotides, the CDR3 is TGCGCCAGCCTAGCGTATGATTTAGCAGATACGCAGTATTTT.